The next 2 T cell receptor beta chains were all read from a single sample in a study of CD8 T cells in Susac syndrome. Reverse transcription used roughly 0.45 to 1 ug RNA and random hexamers. One entry per CDR3 protein, called by TCRdb with MiXCR from the immunoSEQ multiplex PCR reads. The table lists some 77,000 distinct CDR3 sequences, just over 90% of them singletons. Sequencing input: CD4+ T cells from PBMCs. These receptors were obtained from a human donor with Susac syndrome.

This sequence joins TRBV4-1 and TRBJ2-7; 8 nucleotides line up with TRBD2. Trimming took 4 bases from V and 5 from J; bases not matched to a gene: 10. Germline assignment: CDR1 MGHRA and CDR2 YSYEKL. The CDR3 covers 15 residues. The CDR3 DNA reads as TGCGCCAGCAGCCGTTTGGGACTAGGACAAAACGAGCAGTACTTC. Protein: CASSRLGLGQNEQYF.

The gene calls are TRBV6-2 or TRBV6-3 and TRBJ1-5; 10 nucleotides line up with TRBD1. Losses at the gene ends were 5 bases for V and 6 bases for J; bases not matched to a gene: 10. Germline V gene data show CDR1 as MNHEY and CDR2 as SVGEGT. CDR3 length equals 16 residues. Here the CDR3 reads CASSTPVTGGFQPQHF. The CDR3 region has the DNA TGTGCCAGCAGTACCCCCGTGACAGGGGGCTTTCAGCCCCAGCATTTT.